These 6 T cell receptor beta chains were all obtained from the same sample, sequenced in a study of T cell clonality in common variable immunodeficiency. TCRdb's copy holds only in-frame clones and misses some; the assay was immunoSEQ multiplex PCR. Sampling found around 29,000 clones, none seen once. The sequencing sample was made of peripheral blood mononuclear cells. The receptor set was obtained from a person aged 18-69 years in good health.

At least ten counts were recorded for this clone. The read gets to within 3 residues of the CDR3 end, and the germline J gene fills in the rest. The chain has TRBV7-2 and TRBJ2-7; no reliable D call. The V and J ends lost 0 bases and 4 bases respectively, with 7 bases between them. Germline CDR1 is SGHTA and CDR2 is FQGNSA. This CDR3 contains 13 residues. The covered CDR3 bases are TGTGCCAGCAGCTTAGCAAGACTTTACGAG. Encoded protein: CASSLARLYE. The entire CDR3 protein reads CASSLARLYEQYF.

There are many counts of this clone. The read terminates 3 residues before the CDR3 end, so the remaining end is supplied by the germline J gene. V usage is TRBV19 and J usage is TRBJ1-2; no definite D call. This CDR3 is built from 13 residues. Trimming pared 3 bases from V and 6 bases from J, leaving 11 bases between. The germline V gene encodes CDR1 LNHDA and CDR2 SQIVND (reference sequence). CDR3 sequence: CASSIAGIDGYTF. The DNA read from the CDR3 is TGTGCCAGTAGTATCGCGGGTATAGATGGC.

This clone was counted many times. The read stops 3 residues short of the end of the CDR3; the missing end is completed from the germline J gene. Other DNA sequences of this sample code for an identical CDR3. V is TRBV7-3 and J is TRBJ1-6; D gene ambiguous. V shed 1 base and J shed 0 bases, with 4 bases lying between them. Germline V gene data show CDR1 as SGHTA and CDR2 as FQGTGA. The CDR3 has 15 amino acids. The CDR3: CASSLSSSYNSPLHF. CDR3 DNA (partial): TGTGCCAGCAGCTTAAGTAGCTCCTATAATTCACCC.

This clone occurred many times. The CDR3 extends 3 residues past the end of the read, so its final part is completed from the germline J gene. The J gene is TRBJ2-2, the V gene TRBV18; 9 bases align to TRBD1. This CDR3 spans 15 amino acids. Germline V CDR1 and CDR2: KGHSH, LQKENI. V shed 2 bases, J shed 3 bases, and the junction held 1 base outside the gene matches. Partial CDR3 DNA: TGTGCCAGCTCACCAGACAGGGGGTACACCGGGGAG. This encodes CASSPDRGYTGE. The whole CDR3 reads CASSPDRGYTGELFF. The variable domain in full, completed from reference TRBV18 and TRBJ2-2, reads NAGVMQNPRHLVRRRGQEARLRCSPMKGHSHVYWYRQLPEEGLKFMVYLQKENIIDESGMPKERFSAEFPKEGPSILRIQQVVRGDSAAYFCASSPDRGYTGELFFGEGSRLTVL.

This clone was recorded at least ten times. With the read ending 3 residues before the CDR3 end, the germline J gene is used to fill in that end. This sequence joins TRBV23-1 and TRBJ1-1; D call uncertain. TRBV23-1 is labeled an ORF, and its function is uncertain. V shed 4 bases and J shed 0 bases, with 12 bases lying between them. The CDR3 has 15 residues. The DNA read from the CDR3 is TGCGCCAGCAGTCTATTCAGGCTACTGAACACTGAA. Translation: CASSLFRLLNTE. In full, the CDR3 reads CASSLFRLLNTEAFF.

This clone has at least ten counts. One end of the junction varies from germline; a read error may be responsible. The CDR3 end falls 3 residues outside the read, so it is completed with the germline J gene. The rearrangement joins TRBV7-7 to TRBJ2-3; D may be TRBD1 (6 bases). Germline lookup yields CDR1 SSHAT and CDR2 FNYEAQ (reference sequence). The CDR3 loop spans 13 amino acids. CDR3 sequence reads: CASSLDRTDTQYF. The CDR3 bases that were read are TGTGCTAGCAGCTTGGACAGAACAGATACG.